What follows is one TCR beta chain and its context. The antigen remains undetermined. With more than 250,000 cells each, the CD8+ T cell subsets were individually sorted in triplicate. Naive CD8+ T cells carried a CD45RO-CCR7+CD27+CD95- phenotype. CDR3 length equals 14 residues. Germline CDR1 SSHAT, CDR2 FNYEAQ (reference sequence). 5' RACE that incorporated UMI labels was used to prepare the TRB cDNA libraries. TCRdb re-called the 5' RACE reads and shows each CDR3 protein once, DNA omitted. The sample holds under 75,000 distinct CDR3 sequences. The entry originates in a study of CXCR3-negative and CXCR3-positive naive CD8 T cells. Notes on the study in general: Compared with CXCR3-negative naive cells, CXCR3-positive naive cells showed more hydrophobic TRB CDR3s.

The chain joins TRBV7-7 to TRBJ1-4; the D call from TCRdb, TRBD1, cannot be confirmed without DNA. The sequencing input was naive CXCR3+ CD8+ T cells from blood. Subset described: CD45RO-CCR7+CD27+CD95- naive CD8+ T cells expressing CXCR3 (TNR3+). The origin of this receptor is a human donor in good health. Some clones in this sample may be carry-over from other donors' samples. The chain's CDR3 is CASSRDRDSEKLFF.